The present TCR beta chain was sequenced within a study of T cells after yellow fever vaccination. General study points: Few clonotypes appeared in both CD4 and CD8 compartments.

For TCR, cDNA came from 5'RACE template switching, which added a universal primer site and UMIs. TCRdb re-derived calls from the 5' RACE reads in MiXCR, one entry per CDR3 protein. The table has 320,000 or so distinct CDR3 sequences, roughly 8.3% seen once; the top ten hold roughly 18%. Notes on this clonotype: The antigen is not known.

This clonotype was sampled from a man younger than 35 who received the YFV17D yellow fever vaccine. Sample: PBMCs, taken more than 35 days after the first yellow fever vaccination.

For the CDR3, the DNA is TGTGCCAGCAGCTTAGGGTCCGGGGAGAGAGGAAAAGCTTTCTTT. This gives the protein CASSLGSGERGKAFF. This chain links TRBV7-6 with TRBJ1-1; unclear D gene. This CDR3 contains 15 residues. V lost 1 base and J 9 bases, leaving 18 bases between the germline ends. Germline CDR1 is SGHVS and CDR2 is FNYEAQ.